These T cell receptor beta chains were read from a single sample in a study of T-cell reconstitution after alpha-beta-depleted transplantation in children. MiXCR was run by TCRdb on the PCR reads, yielding one entry per CDR3 protein. The data hold about 610,000 distinct CDR3 sequences, with approximately 10% observed a single time. The sample consisted of PBMCs from the stem cell graft donor, taken from the stem cell graft. The source is a human donor who donated a stem cell graft to a child with acute myeloid leukemia. Each CDR3 is given with its conserved first and last residue. The D gene is left open where the match is weak. Some rows have no size entry. The others give once, few or many, or a class for an expanded clone.

size,D,J,V,CDR3,DNA
NA,NA,TRBJ2-7,TRBV7-2,CASSFVRDQGQYF,TGTGCCAGCAGCTTTGTCAGGGATCAGGGGCAGTACTTC
few,TRBD2,TRBJ2-1,TRBV30,CAWSVSLGLAVYNEQFF,TGTGCCTGGAGTGTTTCTTTGGGACTAGCGGTTTACAATGAGCAGTTCTTC
few,NA,TRBJ2-2,TRBV27,CASTRRADTGELFF,TGTGCCAGCACCAGGAGGGCCGACACCGGGGAGCTGTTTTTT
NA,NA,TRBJ2-7,TRBV20-1,CSASGQPSYEQYF,TGCAGTGCGAGCGGTCAACCTTCCTACGAGCAGTACTTC
few,NA,TRBJ2-1,TRBV30,CAWDGYNEQFF,TGTGCCTGGGACGGTTACAATGAGCAGTTCTTC
NA,TRBD1,TRBJ1-1,TRBV28,CASRRTDRLTEAFF,TGTGCCAGCAGACGTACGGACAGGCTCACTGAAGCTTTCTTT
NA,NA,TRBJ2-7,TRBV6-1,CASNLRGVYEQYF,TGTGCCAGCAACCTCAGGGGGGTCTACGAGCAGTACTTC
NA,TRBD1,TRBJ2-7,TRBV5-1,CASSLTRTGTGLEKYF,TGCGCCAGCAGCTTGACCCGAACCGGGACAGGGTTAGAGAAGTACTTC
NA,NA,TRBJ2-7,TRBV29-1,CSGILDYEQYF,TGCAGCGGAATACTAGACTACGAGCAGTACTTC
NA,NA,TRBJ2-7,TRBV27,CASSWGWRRESSYEQYF,TGTGCCAGCAGTTGGGGGTGGAGAAGGGAGAGCTCCTACGAGCAGTACTTC
NA,NA,TRBJ2-5,TRBV5-1,CASSPAGMSQETQYF,TGCGCCAGCAGCCCTGCCGGGATGTCTCAAGAGACCCAGTACTTC
many,TRBD2,TRBJ2-1,TRBV3-1,CASSPGTSAYNEQFF,TGTGCCAGCAGCCCCGGGACTAGCGCCTACAATGAGCAGTTCTTC
few,NA,TRBJ1-1,TRBV2,CASQGRVNTEAFF,TGTGCCAGCCAAGGCAGGGTAAACACTGAAGCTTTCTTT
NA,NA,TRBJ1-2,TRBV20-1,CSASLRPGAIYGYTF,TGCAGTGCCTCCCTCAGACCGGGGGCCATCTATGGCTACACCTTC
few,NA,TRBJ2-7,TRBV18,CASSPRQESSYEQYF,TGTGCCAGCTCACCCCGACAGGAAAGCTCCTACGAGCAGTACTTC
few,NA,TRBJ1-5,TRBV20-1,CSAVTSNQPQHF,TGCAGTGCCGTTACTAGCAATCAGCCCCAGCATTTT
few,TRBD2,TRBJ2-3,TRBV28,CASSLPGRAGEDTQYF,TGTGCCAGCAGTTTACCAGGGAGAGCGGGAGAAGATACGCAGTATTTT
many,NA,TRBJ2-7,TRBV6-2/TRBV6-3,CASSYARGGEQYF,TGTGCCAGCAGTTACGCCCGTGGGGGCGAGCAGTACTTC
many,NA,TRBJ2-2,TRBV27,CASSSALNTGELFF,TGTGCCAGCAGTTCGGCATTGAACACCGGGGAGCTGTTTTTT
NA,NA,TRBJ2-7,TRBV15,CATSRDYRAAPREQYF,TGTGCCACCAGCAGAGACTATAGAGCGGCACCTCGGGAGCAGTACTTC
few,NA,TRBJ2-1,TRBV5-6,CASRFGGRGNEQFF,TGTGCCAGCAGGTTTGGGGGCCGGGGCAATGAGCAGTTCTTC
many,NA,TRBJ2-3,TRBV7-2,CASSLDDINRGTQYF,TGTGCCAGCAGTCTAGACGATATAAACCGGGGTACGCAGTATTTT